The 31 T cell receptor beta chains presented below share a single source sample, sequenced in a study of diagnostic markers for celiac disease (dated by TCRdb to the early 2020s). Sequencing relied on an Illumina MiSeq. Following reprocessing of the reads by TCRdb, the data hold one row per CDR3 protein sequence and no DNA is available. The sample's clone listing holds about 7,500 distinct CDR3 sequences. The leading ten clones occupy approximately 5.8% of the sample. The specimen was either unsorted cells or a sorted T cell fraction (not recorded which). The receptor source for this set is a human donor. This table probably holds off-target reads from a library built for another chain.

V is TRBV7-8 and J is TRBJ2-5. The CDR3 is 13 amino acids. The germline CDR1 and CDR2 sequences are SGHVS and FQNEAQ. CDR3 loop: CASSPDLGETQYF.

This chain uses TRBV19 with TRBJ1-2. The CDR3 is made up of 15 amino acids. Germline V lookup: CDR1 LNHDA, CDR2 SQIVND (reference sequence). This CDR3 reads CASSRDRTANYGYTF.

The V and J genes are TRBV5-1 and TRBJ2-3. The CDR3 consists of 16 residues. Germline assignment: CDR1 SGHRS and CDR2 YFSETQ. The CDR3 sequence is CASSLGSGQRTDTQYF.

V gene TRBV9 combines with J gene TRBJ2-5; TCRdb selects TRBD2, and the lack of DNA leaves this call unchecked. The CDR3 sequence is 16 residues long. The V gene's germline CDR1 is SGDLS and CDR2 YYNGEE. CDR3: CASSAGTGEGGETQYF.

This chain uses TRBV7-2 with TRBJ2-3; TCRdb's D gene call, TRBD2, goes unchecked for lack of DNA. Germline V gene data show CDR1 as SGHTA and CDR2 as FQGNSA. The CDR3 runs 14 residues. CDR3 in amino acids: CASSQRERSDTQYF.

The J gene is TRBJ2-7, the V gene TRBV18; as DNA is missing, the TRBD1 call by TCRdb cannot be tested. Germline CDR1 is KGHSH and CDR2 is LQKENI. There are 16 residues in the CDR3. The CDR3 protein is CASSPDDRTLTYEQYF.

The gene calls are TRBV29-1 and TRBJ2-1; the D call of TRBD1 rests on TCRdb alone, since no DNA is present to check it. The CDR3 sequence is 13 residues long. Germline V gives CDR1 SQVTM, CDR2 ANQGSEA. The chain's CDR3 is CSVERGRGNEQFF.

This chain connects TRBV12-3 or TRBV12-4 to TRBJ2-5; TCRdb calls TRBD1, which cannot be checked without DNA. The CDR3 extends over 14 amino acids. The CDR3: CASSSLQGQETQYF.

This chain joins TRBV5-1 and TRBJ1-1; TCRdb proposes TRBD1, but this gene call is untestable without DNA. The V gene's germline CDR1 is SGHRS and CDR2 YFSETQ. The CDR3 length is 15 residues. The CDR3 sequence: CASSLDPRTGTEAFF.

V is TRBV6-2 or TRBV6-3 and J is TRBJ2-7; the D gene TCRdb calls, TRBD1, cannot be checked with no DNA. This CDR3 has 15 amino acids. Per germline, CDR1 MNHEY and CDR2 SVGEGT. CDR3 region: CASSYSRQGEYEQYF.

According to its frequency, this clonotype is medium-sized (0.01 to 0.1%). The J gene is TRBJ2-2, the V gene TRBV12-3 or TRBV12-4. The CDR3 loop spans 14 amino acids. Here the CDR3 reads CASSLSGDTGELFF.

This clonotype shows up as medium-sized by frequency. The J gene is TRBJ2-7, the V gene TRBV5-1; there is no DNA to check the TCRdb D call of TRBD1. Germline CDR1 and CDR2: SGHRS and YFSETQ. This CDR3 region has 14 residues. CDR3 loop: CASSSTGAFHEQYF.

This clonotype ranks as medium-sized in terms of frequency. The chain employs TRBV4-3 and TRBJ2-6. The V gene's germline CDR1 is LGHNA and CDR2 YSLEER. CDR3 length equals 16 residues. This CDR3 reads CASSQDYPSGANVLTF.

The CDR3 region is CASSQPGRGLKTEAFF. The chain has TRBV7-9 and TRBJ1-1; lacking DNA, the TRBD1 call made by TCRdb goes unchecked. CDR1 is SEHNR, CDR2 FQNEAQ, per germline (reference sequence). The CDR3 consists of 16 residues. The whole variable domain, filled in from reference TRBV7-9 and TRBJ1-1, reads DTGVSQNPRHKITKRGQNVTFRCDPISEHNRLYWYRQTLGQGPEFLTYFQNEAQLEKSRLLSDRFSAERPKGSFSTLEIQRTEQGDSAMYLCASSQPGRGLKTEAFFGQGTRLTVV.

The V gene is TRBV5-6, the J gene TRBJ1-2; the D gene TCRdb calls, TRBD1, cannot be checked with no DNA. The germline V gene has CDR1 SGHDT and CDR2 YYEEEE. This CDR3 is 14 amino acids long. The CDR3 reads CASSFFDRGSGYTF.

The chain joins TRBV7-2 to TRBJ1-4; without DNA, the TCRdb call of TRBD1 cannot be checked. Germline CDR1 reads SGHTA; CDR2 reads FQGNSA. The CDR3 covers 16 residues. The CDR3 loop is CASSIDLEAGGEKLFF.

The chain carries TRBV5-1 and TRBJ2-2; lacking DNA, the TRBD2 call made by TCRdb goes unchecked. The V gene's germline CDR1 is SGHRS and CDR2 YFSETQ. The CDR3 covers 15 residues. CDR3 sequence reads: CASSLVGSEGGELFF.

The chain carries TRBV10-3 and TRBJ1-2. The germline V gene has CDR1 ENHRY and CDR2 SYGVKD. This CDR3 has 13 amino acids. CDR3 residues: CAISTSALYGYTF.

Measured by frequency, this clonotype is medium-sized. The gene calls are TRBV28 and TRBJ2-5. Germline V CDR1 and CDR2: MDHEN, SYDVKM. The CDR3 runs 14 residues. The CDR3 reads CASSLSGVAETQYF.

The gene calls are TRBV30 and TRBJ1-4. Germline V gives CDR1 GTSNPN, CDR2 SVGIG (reference sequence). The CDR3 is 14 amino acids. The CDR3 sequence is CAWSGTNRNEKLFF.

J is TRBJ1-2 and V is TRBV25-1. Germline CDR1 reads MGHDK; CDR2 reads SYGVNS. CDR3 size: 13 residues. CDR3 protein: CASSEEGVKGYTF.

This sequence joins TRBV7-9 and TRBJ2-2; the D call from TCRdb, TRBD2, cannot be confirmed without DNA. Germline V lookup: CDR1 SEHNR, CDR2 FQNEAQ (reference sequence). This CDR3 contains 18 residues. CDR3 in amino acids: CASSHPRAGGLNTGELFF.

By frequency, this clonotype registers medium-sized. The chain is built from TRBV27 and TRBJ2-7; checking the TCRdb D call of TRBD2 is not possible without DNA. Germline V gene data show CDR1 as MNHEY and CDR2 as SMNVEV (reference sequence). This CDR3 has 15 amino acids. The CDR3 loop is CASSLRAGGAWEQYF.

This clonotype registers medium-sized (0.01 to 0.1%) by frequency. This rearrangement joins TRBV29-1 to TRBJ2-1; the D call of TRBD1 rests on TCRdb alone, since no DNA is present to check it. The germline CDR1 and CDR2 sequences are SQVTM and ANQGSEA. This CDR3 is 11 amino acids long. CDR3 region: CSVERSHEQFF.

According to its frequency, this clonotype is medium-sized. V gene TRBV7-8 combines with J gene TRBJ1-1; without DNA, the TCRdb call of TRBD1 cannot be checked. Germline values: CDR1 SGHVS, CDR2 FQNEAQ. The CDR3 runs 14 residues. The CDR3 sequence is CASSRGRENTEAFF.

This chain links TRBV7-2 with TRBJ1-3. Germline V lookup: CDR1 SGHTA, CDR2 FQGNSA. CDR3 size: 13 residues. This chain's CDR3 is CASSLGVGNTIYF. The full variable domain, its missing parts supplied by reference TRBV7-2 and TRBJ1-3, is GAGVSQSPSNKVTEKGKDVELRCDPISGHTALYWYRQSLGQGLEFLIYFQGNSAPDKSGLPSDRFSAERTGGSVSTLTIQRTQQEDSAVYLCASSLGVGNTIYFGEGSWLTVV.

The chain links TRBV6-2 or TRBV6-3 to TRBJ2-3; the TCRdb call, TRBD1, lacks DNA for checking. From germline, CDR1 is MNHEY and CDR2 SVGEGT. The CDR3 extends over 17 amino acids. This chain's CDR3 is CASSYPPGRFVTDTQYF.

The chain couples TRBV20-1 to TRBJ2-1; the D gene TCRdb calls, TRBD2, cannot be checked with no DNA. Germline CDR1 reads DFQATT; CDR2 reads SNEGSKA (reference sequence). This CDR3 contains 19 residues. Here the CDR3 reads CSAGTSGRGAMSSYNEQFF.

This clonotype shows up as medium-sized (0.01 to 0.1%) by frequency. The CDR3 sequence: CASSTRTGTEDTGELFF. The gene calls are TRBV7-2 and TRBJ2-2; the TCRdb D gene call, TRBD1, has no DNA to confirm it. CDR3 size: 17 residues. CDR1 SGHTA and CDR2 FQGNSA come from the germline V gene. The full variable domain, completed using reference TRBV7-2 and TRBJ2-2, is GAGVSQSPSNKVTEKGKDVELRCDPISGHTALYWYRQSLGQGLEFLIYFQGNSAPDKSGLPSDRFSAERTGGSVSTLTIQRTQQEDSAVYLCASSTRTGTEDTGELFFGEGSRLTVL.

The V and J genes are TRBV7-2 and TRBJ2-7; TCRdb proposes TRBD2, but this gene call is untestable without DNA. This CDR3 comprises 19 residues. CDR1 SGHTA and CDR2 FQGNSA come from the germline V gene. CDR3 region: CASSLASWTSGMHPYEQYF.

CDR3 protein: CASSLVSGPVSTEAFF. The gene calls are TRBV5-1 and TRBJ1-1. Germline CDR1 SGHRS, CDR2 YFSETQ. The CDR3 has 16 residues.